This T cell receptor (beta chain) was retrieved from a study of T cells expressing NK-cell markers. Study-level findings and limits: Each of several donors carried dominant NKG2C+ clonotypes accounting for about 1.0-7.5% of CD8+ T cells. Also leading the CD3+CD56-NKG2C+ fraction in several donors were these clonotypes.

TCRdb reprocessed the 5' RACE reads, with one entry per CDR3 protein and no DNA. The sample table includes 140,000 to 150,000 distinct CDR3 sequences. The CDR3 loop spans 15 amino acids. Germline assignment: CDR1 LGHNA and CDR2 YSLEER. About this clonotype itself: Its target is unknown.

The sequence was obtained from a young man in good health. The gene calls are TRBV4-3 and TRBJ2-5; TCRdb names TRBD2, which stays unverified in the absence of DNA. Input material: blood T cells: a sorted CD56 or NKG2C T cell subset, CD4+ or CD8+ T cells, or bulk PBMC T cells (not recorded which). The CDR3 loop reads CASSQVGASQETQYF.